These 26 T cell receptor beta chains came from one sample sequenced in a study of blood T cell repertoires in COVID-19. TCRdb keeps only in-frame clones here, not all; method: immunoSEQ multiplex PCR. In the table there are 150,000 to 200,000 clones, approximately 79% of which are singletons. The source material was peripheral blood. The receptors here all came from a woman in her thirties or forties with COVID-19, enrolled during active disease.

This clone was seen just once. V is TRBV5-5 and J is TRBJ2-7; D is ambiguous. Trimming stripped 0 bases from V and 9 bases from J, with 13 bases between. CDR3 length equals 13 residues. Germline loops: CDR1 SGHKS, CDR2 YYEKEE (reference sequence). The CDR3 here is CASSLDSPLGQYV. The CDR3 DNA reads as TGTGCCAGCAGCTTGGACAGTCCGCTGGGGCAGTACGTC.

The V and J genes are TRBV11-2 and TRBJ2-5; 12 bases align to TRBD2. The CDR3 has 15 amino acids. After removal of 6 bases from V and 10 bases from J, the junction contained 12 bases not matched to a gene. CDR1 is SGHAT, CDR2 FQNNGV, per germline. This CDR3 is CASSSTSGGPSDQYF. Written as DNA, the CDR3 is TGTGCCAGCAGTTCGACTAGCGGGGGCCCAAGCGACCAGTACTTC.

The gene calls are TRBV6-5 and TRBJ1-5; D is uncertain. The CDR3 runs 15 residues. CDR1 and CDR2 (germline): MNHEY, SVGAGI. Trimming shortened V by 7 bases and J by 3 bases, and 16 bases separated the two germline ends. The CDR3 is CASKYDIAYNQPQHF. As DNA, the CDR3 is TGTGCCAGCAAGTACGACATTGCTTACAATCAGCCCCAGCATTTT.

This clone showed up just once. The chain couples TRBV27 to TRBJ2-3; D is possibly TRBD2 (6 bases). V gave up 8 bases and J gave up 1 base, with 13 bases separating them. The germline CDR1 and CDR2 sequences are MNHEY and SMNVEV (reference sequence). The CDR3 contains 14 residues. CDR3 DNA sequence: TGTGCCAGCGCGAGCGGGTATGGCACAGATACGCAGTATTTT. Translating it yields CASASGYGTDTQYF.

The chain uses TRBV2 and TRBJ1-5, with D unclear. Germline CDR1 SNHLY, CDR2 FYNNEI. V gave up 5 bases and J gave up 3 bases, with 2 bases separating them. The CDR3 loop spans 11 amino acids. The CDR3 DNA sequence: TGTGCCAGCAGTTACAATCAGCCCCAGCATTTT. Protein: CASSYNQPQHF.

The table lists this clone with a few counts. The CDR3 DNA is TGTGCCAGCAGCCAACAGGGTTGGAATCAGCCCCAGCATTTT. The encoded protein is CASSQQGWNQPQHF. The chain links TRBV7-9 to TRBJ1-5; D possibly corresponds to TRBD1 (6 bases). Germline V lookup: CDR1 SEHNR, CDR2 FQNEAQ (reference sequence). The CDR3 sequence is 14 residues long. Trimming stripped 5 bases from V and 4 bases from J, with 12 bases between.

V and J are TRBV5-5 and TRBJ2-1; a possible D gene is TRBD1 (5 bases). This CDR3 is built from 14 residues. Germline assignment: CDR1 SGHKS and CDR2 YYEKEE (reference sequence). V gave up 3 bases and J gave up 4 bases, with 11 bases separating them. The DNA for the CDR3 is TGTGCCAGCAGCTCGGAAGGGGTTTACAATGAGCAGTTCTTC. Its translation is CASSSEGVYNEQFF.

CDR3 sequence reads: CASSVSYPGLAGYNEQFF. The DNA for the CDR3 is TGTGCCAGCAGCGTATCTTACCCAGGACTAGCGGGTTACAATGAGCAGTTCTTC. The V gene is TRBV9, the J gene TRBJ2-1; TRBD2 aligns across 11 bases. In germline, CDR1 is SGDLS, CDR2 YYNGEE. V gave up 1 base and J gave up 4 bases; unmatched junction bases: 10. The CDR3 runs 18 residues. Full variable domain (outside the CDR3, taken from reference TRBV9 and TRBJ2-1): DSGVTQTPKHLITATGQRVTLRCSPRSGDLSVYWYQQSLDQGLQFLIQYYNGEERAKGNILERFSAQQFPDLHSELNLSSLELGDSALYFCASSVSYPGLAGYNEQFFGPGTRLTVL.

This chain uses TRBV6-6 with TRBJ2-1; tentative D call: TRBD2 (6 bases). V lost 6 bases and J lost 8, with 23 bases in between. The CDR3 has 16 amino acids. The V gene's germline CDR1 is MNHNY and CDR2 SVGAGI (reference sequence). The CDR3 sequence: CASSPHGGPTSDEQFF. The CDR3 nucleotides read TGTGCCAGCAGCCCCCACGGGGGACCCACGAGTGATGAGCAGTTCTTC.

This rearrangement joins TRBV19 to TRBJ2-1; weak D call: TRBD1 (6 bases). CDR3 length: 13 residues. Germline assignment: CDR1 LNHDA and CDR2 SQIVND (reference sequence). V shed 5 bases and J shed 6 bases, with 11 bases lying between them. This CDR3 reads CASSPRGGNEQFF. In nucleotides, the CDR3 is TGTGCCAGTAGTCCCCGAGGGGGCAATGAGCAGTTCTTC.

The rearrangement joins TRBV2 to TRBJ2-7, with 7 positions matching TRBD1. J lost 2 bases, V lost 2 bases, and 6 bases had no gene match. This CDR3 has 15 amino acids. Germline CDR1 is SNHLY and CDR2 is FYNNEI. Written as DNA, the CDR3 is TGTGCCAGCAGTGAAAGACAGGGCTCAACCTACGAGCAGTACTTC. Its protein product is CASSERQGSTYEQYF.

V usage is TRBV6-5 and J usage is TRBJ1-6; the match to TRBD1 covers 9 bases. This CDR3 comprises 13 residues. CDR1 is MNHEY and CDR2 is SVGAGI in the germline V gene. J lost 9 bases, V lost 9 bases, and 6 bases had no gene match. The CDR3 DNA is TGTGCCAGTCGGGACAGGGAGTCTTCACCCCTCCACTTT. Protein: CASRDRESSPLHF.

The CDR3, as DNA: TGTGCCAGCAGCCAAGGGGGAGGGAACACCGGGGAGCTGTTTTTT. Translation: CASSQGGGNTGELFF. This rearrangement joins TRBV3-1 (or the pseudogene TRBV3-2) to TRBJ2-2, with D perhaps TRBD2 (6 bases). CDR1 LGHDT and CDR2 YNNKEL come from the germline V gene (reference sequence). The CDR3 has 15 residues. Deletions cut 1 base from V and 1 base from J, with 7 bases between.

The rearrangement uses TRBV18 and TRBJ1-5, with TRBD1 matching over 9 bases. The CDR3 runs to 16 residues. Germline V gene data show CDR1 as KGHSH and CDR2 as LQKENI. V was pared by 4 bases and J by 0 bases, with 4 bases of the junction left unmatched. The CDR3 spells CASSLGTGTSNQPQHF. As DNA, the CDR3 is TGTGCCAGCTCACTAGGGACAGGGACTAGCAATCAGCCCCAGCATTTT.

CDR3 sequence: CASSSPGQDSDYTF. CDR3 coding DNA: TGTGCCAGCAGTTCTCCCGGACAAGATTCAGACTACACCTTC. The V and J genes are TRBV28 and TRBJ1-2; possible D gene TRBD1, 5 bases. This CDR3 is 14 amino acids long. Between the trimmed V and J ends, which lost 4 bases and 10 bases, there was a span of 19 bases. Germline CDR1 MDHEN, CDR2 SYDVKM.

The chain recombines TRBV18 with TRBJ2-5; 7 nucleotides align to TRBD1. In germline, CDR1 is KGHSH, CDR2 LQKENI. The CDR3 is 14 residues long. The V segment lost 3 bases and the J segment 5 bases; nucleotides outside the gene matches: 6. The CDR3 is CASSPPGQRETQYF. The CDR3 nucleotides read TGTGCCAGCTCACCTCCGGGACAGAGGGAGACCCAGTACTTC. Full variable domain (rest looked up from reference TRBV18 and TRBJ2-5): NAGVMQNPRHLVRRRGQEARLRCSPMKGHSHVYWYRQLPEEGLKFMVYLQKENIIDESGMPKERFSAEFPKEGPSILRIQQVVRGDSAAYFCASSPPGQRETQYFGPGTRLLVL.

This chain connects TRBV6-2 or TRBV6-3 to TRBJ1-4; no firm D call. The V gene lost 2 bases and the J gene lost 4 bases, with 11 bases spanning the gap. Germline CDR1 is MNHEY and CDR2 is SVGEGT. CDR3 length equals 15 residues. CDR3 region: CASSYRGNHNEKLFF. The CDR3 DNA reads TGTGCCAGCAGTTACAGAGGTAACCATAATGAAAAACTGTTTTTT.

The J gene is TRBJ2-2, the V gene TRBV6-5; 7 nucleotides match TRBD1. The CDR3 is 14 amino acids. CDR1 is MNHEY and CDR2 is SVGAGI in the germline V gene. J was trimmed by 5 bases and V by 6 bases; bases with no gene match: 6. DNA of the CDR3: TGTGCCAGCAGACCCGGGACAGTGACCGGGGAGCTGTTTTTT. Its protein is CASRPGTVTGELFF.

The chain combines TRBV6-6 with TRBJ1-6, with a tentative D call TRBD1 (6 bases). CDR1 and CDR2 from the germline V gene are MNHNY and SVGAGI (reference sequence). The CDR3 runs 14 residues. V lost 7 bases, J lost 9 bases, and 16 bases lay in between. CDR3 nucleotide sequence: TGTGCCAGCACCCCGGACAGTTTGAGTTCACCCCTCCACTTT. This sequence encodes CASTPDSLSSPLHF.

V usage is TRBV10-3 and J usage is TRBJ2-5; the match to TRBD1 covers 12 bases. The CDR3 is made up of 18 amino acids. Germline values: CDR1 ENHRY, CDR2 SYGVKD. The junction had 12 bases not matched to a gene; V was cut back by 2 bases and J by 5 bases. Written as DNA, the CDR3 is TGTGCCATCAGTGAGAAGGCCTGGGACAGGGGGCTTGTGGAGACCCAGTACTTC. It codes for CAISEKAWDRGLVETQYF.

This chain links TRBV14 with TRBJ2-5; D possibly corresponds to TRBD1 (6 bases). Germline CDR1 SGHDN, CDR2 FVKESK. The CDR3 sequence is 15 residues long. V was pared by 3 bases and J by 1 base, with 12 bases between. In DNA, the CDR3 is TGTGCCAGCAGCCAGATCAGGGGCATCCAAGAGACCCAGTACTTC. The encoded protein is CASSQIRGIQETQYF.

The rearrangement uses TRBV18 and TRBJ2-7; TRBD1 aligns across 7 bases. The CDR3 spans 13 residues. Germline V gene data show CDR1 as KGHSH and CDR2 as LQKENI. V lost 4 bases, J lost 6 bases, and 6 bases stayed unmatched. CDR3: CASSQGQNGEQYF. The CDR3 nucleotides are TGTGCCAGCTCACAGGGACAGAACGGCGAGCAGTACTTC.

This rearrangement joins TRBV14 to TRBJ2-1; 8 bases agree with TRBD2. The CDR3 is made up of 16 amino acids. Trimming removed 3 bases from V and 3 bases from J; junction bases left unmatched: 7. Germline-derived CDR1 and CDR2 are SGHDN and FVKESK. In nucleotides, the CDR3 is TGTGCCAGCAGCCAGAGGGCGGGACTAGGCTACAATGAGCAGTTCTTC. Translated: CASSQRAGLGYNEQFF.

This chain connects TRBV11-2 to TRBJ2-1; tentatively, D is TRBD1 (6 bases). Germline CDR1 is SGHAT and CDR2 is FQNNGV. The CDR3 covers 14 residues. Trimming took off 5 bases at V and 0 bases at J, with 8 bases between the two ends. The CDR3 region is CASSQQGSYNEQFF. In DNA, the CDR3 is TGTGCCAGCAGCCAACAGGGCTCCTACAATGAGCAGTTCTTC.

The rearrangement links TRBV5-5 to TRBJ2-5; no clear D. Trimming removed 0 bases at V and 4 bases at J, with 10 bases between. The CDR3 covers 14 residues. Germline CDR1 is SGHKS and CDR2 is YYEKEE (reference sequence). CDR3 sequence: CASSLGGLGETQYF. CDR3 nucleotide sequence: TGTGCCAGCAGCTTGGGTGGGCTTGGAGAGACCCAGTACTTC.

In its sample, this clone was seen a few times. The rearrangement uses TRBV13 and TRBJ1-1; 7 positions agree with TRBD1. The J segment lost 4 bases and the V segment lost 6 bases, leaving 8 bases of the junction unmatched. Germline CDR1 is PRHDT and CDR2 is FYEKMQ (reference sequence). The CDR3 runs to 14 residues. The CDR3 DNA is TGTGCCAGCAGTCCCGACAGGGTTCGCACTGAAGCTTTCTTT. Protein product: CASSPDRVRTEAFF.